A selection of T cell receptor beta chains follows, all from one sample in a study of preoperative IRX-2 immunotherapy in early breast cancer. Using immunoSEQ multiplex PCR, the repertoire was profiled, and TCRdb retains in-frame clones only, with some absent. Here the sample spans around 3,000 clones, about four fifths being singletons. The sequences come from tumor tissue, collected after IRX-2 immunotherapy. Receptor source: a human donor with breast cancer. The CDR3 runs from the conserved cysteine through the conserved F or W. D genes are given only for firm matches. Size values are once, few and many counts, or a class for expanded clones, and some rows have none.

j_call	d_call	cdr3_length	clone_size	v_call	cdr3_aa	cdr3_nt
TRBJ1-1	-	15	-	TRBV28	CASSPRGAVNTEAFF	TGTGCCAGCAGTCCCCGGGGGGCGGTGAACACTGAAGCTTTCTTT
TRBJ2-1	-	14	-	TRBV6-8	CASSYSRGSGEQFF	TGTGCCAGCAGTTACTCTCGGGGGAGTGGTGAGCAGTTCTTC
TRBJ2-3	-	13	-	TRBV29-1	CSVKGRSTDTQYF	TGCAGCGTTAAAGGTAGAAGCACAGATACGCAGTATTTT
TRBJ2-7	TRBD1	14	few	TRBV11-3	CASSPGQGPYEQYF	TGTGCCAGCAGTCCGGGACAGGGGCCCTACGAGCAGTACTTC
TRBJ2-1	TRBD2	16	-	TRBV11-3	CASSLRTSGPLAGQFF	TGTGCCAGCAGCTTAAGGACTAGCGGTCCCCTCGCGGGGCAGTTCTTC
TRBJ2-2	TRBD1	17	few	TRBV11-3	CASSLVVVQGDTGELFF	TGTGCCAGCAGCTTAGTAGTGGTGCAGGGGGACACCGGGGAGCTGTTTTTT
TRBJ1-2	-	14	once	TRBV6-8	CASSRGGFRNGYTF	TGTGCCAGCAGTCGTGGGGGGTTTAGGAATGGCTACACCTTC
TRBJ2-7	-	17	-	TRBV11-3	CASSVRGAGYISYEQYF	TGTGCCAGCAGCGTCAGAGGGGCTGGGTATATTAGCTACGAGCAGTACTTC
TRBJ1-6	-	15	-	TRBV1	CASSRYDTPDSPLHF	TGCGCCAGCAGCCGTTACGACACTCCCGATTCACCCCTCCACTTT
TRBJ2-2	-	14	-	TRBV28	CATTRQARTGELFF	TGTGCCACAACCAGACAGGCCCGGACCGGGGAGCTGTTTTTT
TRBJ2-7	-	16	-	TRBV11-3	CASRSPGASVVYEQYF	TGTGCCAGCAGGTCCCCGGGAGCCAGCGTGGTCTACGAGCAGTACTTC
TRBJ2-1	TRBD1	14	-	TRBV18	CASQGDRLPGEQFF	TGTGCCAGCCAAGGGGACAGACTCCCCGGAGAGCAGTTCTTC
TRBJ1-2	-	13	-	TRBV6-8	CASSPRRGEGYTF	TGTGCCAGCAGTCCACGGAGGGGAGAAGGCTACACCTTC
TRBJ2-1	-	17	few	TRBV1	CASSPARGIASYNEQFF	TGCGCCAGCAGCCCGGCTCGCGGGATTGCTTCCTACAATGAGCAGTTCTTC
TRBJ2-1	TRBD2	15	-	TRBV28	CASSLAGGSYNEQFF	TGTGCCAGTAGCTTAGCGGGGGGTTCCTACAATGAGCAGTTCTTC
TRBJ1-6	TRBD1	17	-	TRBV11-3	CASSMTPGTGYNSPLHF	TGTGCCAGCAGCATGACTCCCGGGACAGGGTATAATTCACCCCTCCACTTT
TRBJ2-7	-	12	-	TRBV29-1	CSVDVDGIEQYF	TGCAGCGTTGACGTGGACGGAATCGAGCAGTACTTC
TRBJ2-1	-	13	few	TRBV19	CASAGGSYNEQFF	TGTGCCAGTGCAGGCGGTTCCTACAATGAGCAGTTCTTC
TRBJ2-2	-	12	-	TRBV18	CASSPLTGELFF	TGTGCCAGCTCACCCCTCACCGGGGAGCTGTTTTTT
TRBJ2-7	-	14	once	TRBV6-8	CASCFLPDRYEQYF	TGTGCCAGCTGTTTCCTCCCAGATCGCTACGAGCAGTACTTC
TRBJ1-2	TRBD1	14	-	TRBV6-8	CASRKTGQGRGYTF	TGTGCCAGCAGAAAGACTGGACAGGGAAGAGGCTACACCTTC
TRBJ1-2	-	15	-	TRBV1	CASSQDTETDYGYTF	TGCGCCAGCAGCCAAGATACAGAGACAGACTATGGCTACACCTTC
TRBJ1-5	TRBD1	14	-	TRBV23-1	CARHPGQGAQPQHF	TGCGCCAGGCACCCAGGACAGGGAGCTCAGCCCCAGCATTTT
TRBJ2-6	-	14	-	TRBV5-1	CASSGFSGANVLTF	TGCGCCAGCAGCGGTTTCTCTGGGGCCAACGTCCTGACTTTC
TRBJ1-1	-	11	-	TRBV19	CASRVGAEAFF	TGTGCCAGCCGCGTTGGTGCTGAAGCTTTCTTT
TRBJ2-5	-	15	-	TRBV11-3	CASSEGLPFKDSQYF	TGTGCCAGCAGCGAGGGACTCCCGTTTAAGGATTCCCAGTACTTC
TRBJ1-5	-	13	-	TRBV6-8	CASRLDSNQPQHF	TGTGCCAGCAGATTAGATAGCAATCAGCCCCAGCATTTT
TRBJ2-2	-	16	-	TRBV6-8	CASSYGPDGYTGELFF	TGTGCCAGCAGTTACGGGCCCGACGGATACACCGGGGAGCTGTTTTTT
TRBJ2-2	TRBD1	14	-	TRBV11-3	CASSRGQDTGELFF	TGTGCCAGCAGCCGGGGACAGGACACCGGGGAGCTGTTTTTT
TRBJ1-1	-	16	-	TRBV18	CASSPQQGWANTEAFF	TGTGCCAGCTCACCACAACAGGGTTGGGCGAACACTGAAGCTTTCTTT
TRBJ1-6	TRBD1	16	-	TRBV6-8	CASSYRGQWGGSPLHF	TGTGCCAGCAGTTACCGGGGACAGTGGGGGGGTTCACCCCTCCACTTT
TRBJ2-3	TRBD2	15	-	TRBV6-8	CAIRPGLAGSDTQYF	TGTGCCATCAGACCGGGACTAGCGGGATCAGATACGCAGTATTTT
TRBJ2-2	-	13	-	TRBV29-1	CSAQTGGVGELFF	TGCAGCGCCCAAACGGGGGGCGTCGGGGAGCTGTTTTTT
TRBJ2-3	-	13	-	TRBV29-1	CSVAVGGTDTQYF	TGCAGCGTTGCTGTAGGGGGCACAGATACGCAGTATTTT
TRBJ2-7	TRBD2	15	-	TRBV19	CASSTFQRGPYEQYF	TGTGCCAGTAGTACGTTCCAGCGGGGACCCTACGAGCAGTACTTC
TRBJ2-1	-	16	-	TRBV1	CASSPARDRTYNEQFF	TGCGCCAGCAGCCCCGCTCGGGACAGGACATACAATGAGCAGTTCTTC
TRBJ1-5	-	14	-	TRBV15	CATSRDGGAQPQHF	TGTGCCACCAGCAGAGATGGGGGGGCTCAGCCCCAGCATTTT
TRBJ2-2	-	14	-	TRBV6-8	CASFSRSGAGELFF	TGTGCCAGCTTCTCCCGTTCGGGGGCCGGGGAGCTGTTTTTT
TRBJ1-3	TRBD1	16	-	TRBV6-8	CAISRDRGLSGNTIYF	TGTGCCATCAGCCGGGACAGGGGCCTTTCTGGAAACACCATATATTTT
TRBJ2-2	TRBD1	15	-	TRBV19	CASRFPGGLAGELFF	TGTGCCTCCAGGTTCCCAGGGGGCTTGGCCGGGGAGCTGTTTTTT